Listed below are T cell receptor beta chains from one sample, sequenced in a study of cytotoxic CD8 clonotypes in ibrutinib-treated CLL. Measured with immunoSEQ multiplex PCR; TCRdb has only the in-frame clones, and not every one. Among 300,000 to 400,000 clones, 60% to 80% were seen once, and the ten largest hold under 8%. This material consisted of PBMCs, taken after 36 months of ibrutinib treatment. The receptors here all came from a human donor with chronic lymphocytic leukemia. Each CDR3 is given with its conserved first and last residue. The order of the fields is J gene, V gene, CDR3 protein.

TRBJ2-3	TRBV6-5	CASSYTIRPGRDTQYF
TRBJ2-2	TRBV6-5	CASSPSTWTGELFF
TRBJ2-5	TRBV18	CASSPEGRETQYF
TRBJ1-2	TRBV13	CASRLGQGDYGYTF
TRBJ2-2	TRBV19	CASALGSAGELFF
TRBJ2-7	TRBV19	CASSMATLSGSYEQYF
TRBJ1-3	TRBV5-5	CASSLLTGVGGNTIYF
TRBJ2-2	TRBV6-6	CASSYKSQVSGRELFF
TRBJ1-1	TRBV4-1	CASSLQAINTEAFF
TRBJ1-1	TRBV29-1	CSVELRGRDTEAFF
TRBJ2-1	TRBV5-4	CASSPVPNEQFF
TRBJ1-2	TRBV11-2	CASSFGRGLDGYTF
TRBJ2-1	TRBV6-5	CASSYKKREEQFF
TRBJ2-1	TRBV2	CATGEDSLRNEQFF
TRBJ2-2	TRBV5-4	CASRVVTGELFF